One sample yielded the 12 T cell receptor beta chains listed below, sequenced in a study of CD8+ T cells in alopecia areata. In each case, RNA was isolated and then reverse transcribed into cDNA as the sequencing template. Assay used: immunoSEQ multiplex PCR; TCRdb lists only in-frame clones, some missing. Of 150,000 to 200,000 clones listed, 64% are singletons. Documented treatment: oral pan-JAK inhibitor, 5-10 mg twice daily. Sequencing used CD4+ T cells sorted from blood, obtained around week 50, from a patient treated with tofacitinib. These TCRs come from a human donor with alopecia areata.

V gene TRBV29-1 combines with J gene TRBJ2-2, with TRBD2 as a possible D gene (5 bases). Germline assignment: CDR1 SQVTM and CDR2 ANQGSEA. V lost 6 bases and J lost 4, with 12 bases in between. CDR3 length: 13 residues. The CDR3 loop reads CSVSIATTGELFF. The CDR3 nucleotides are TGCAGCGTGTCAATAGCGACCACCGGGGAGCTGTTTTTT.

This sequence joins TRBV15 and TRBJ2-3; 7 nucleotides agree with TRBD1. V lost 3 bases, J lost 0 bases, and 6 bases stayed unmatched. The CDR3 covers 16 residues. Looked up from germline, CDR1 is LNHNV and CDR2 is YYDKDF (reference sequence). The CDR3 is CATSSGTASSTDTQYF. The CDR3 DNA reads TGTGCCACCAGCAGTGGGACAGCCAGTAGCACAGATACGCAGTATTTT.

CDR3 protein: CASSRKRRVSTQYF. Written as DNA, the CDR3 is TGCGCCAGCAGTCGGAAGAGAAGGGTATCCACGCAGTATTTT. V gene TRBV23-1 combines with J gene TRBJ2-3, with D uncertain. TRBV23-1 falls under the ORF class, with uncertain function. This CDR3 has 14 residues. V dropped 4 bases and J dropped 9 bases, with 17 bases sitting between them.

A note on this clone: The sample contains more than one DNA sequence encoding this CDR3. CDR3 residues: CSVAQDGYTF. In DNA form, the CDR3 reads TGCAGCGTTGCCCAGGATGGCTACACCTTC. The chain links TRBV29-1 to TRBJ1-2; D ambiguous. CDR3 length: 10 amino acids. V lost 4 bases to trimming and J lost 6 bases, with 6 bases between them. Germline CDR1 and CDR2: SQVTM and ANQGSEA.

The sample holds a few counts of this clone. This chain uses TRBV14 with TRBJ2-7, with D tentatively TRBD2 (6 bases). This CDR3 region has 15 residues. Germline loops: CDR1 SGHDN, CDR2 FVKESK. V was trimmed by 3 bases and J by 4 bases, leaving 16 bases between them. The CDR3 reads CASSHSGFMTYEQYF. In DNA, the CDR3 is TGTGCCAGCAGCCATAGCGGATTCATGACTTACGAGCAGTACTTC.

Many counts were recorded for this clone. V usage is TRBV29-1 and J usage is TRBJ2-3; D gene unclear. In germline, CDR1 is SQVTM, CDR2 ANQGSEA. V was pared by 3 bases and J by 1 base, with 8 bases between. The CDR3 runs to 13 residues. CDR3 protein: CSVDSTGTDTQYF. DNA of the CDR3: TGCAGCGTTGACTCCACAGGCACAGATACGCAGTATTTT.

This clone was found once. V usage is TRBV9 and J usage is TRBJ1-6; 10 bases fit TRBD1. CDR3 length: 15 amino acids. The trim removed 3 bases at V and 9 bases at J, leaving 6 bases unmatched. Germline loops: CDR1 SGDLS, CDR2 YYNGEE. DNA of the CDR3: TGTGCCAGCAGCGAGACAGGGGGCAGGAGTTCACCCCTCCACTTT. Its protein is CASSETGGRSSPLHF.

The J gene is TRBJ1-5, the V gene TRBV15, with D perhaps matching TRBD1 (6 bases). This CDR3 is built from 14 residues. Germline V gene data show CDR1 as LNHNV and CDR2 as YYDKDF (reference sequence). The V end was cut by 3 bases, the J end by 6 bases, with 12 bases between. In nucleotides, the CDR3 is TGTGCCACCAGCAGCGGGGACATAGCTCAGCCCCAGCATTTT. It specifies CATSSGDIAQPQHF.

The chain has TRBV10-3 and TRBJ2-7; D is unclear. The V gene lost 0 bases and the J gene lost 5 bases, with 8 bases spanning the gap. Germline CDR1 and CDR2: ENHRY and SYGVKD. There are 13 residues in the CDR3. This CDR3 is CAISESFGNEQYF. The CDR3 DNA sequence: TGTGCCATCAGTGAGTCGTTCGGTAACGAGCAGTACTTC.

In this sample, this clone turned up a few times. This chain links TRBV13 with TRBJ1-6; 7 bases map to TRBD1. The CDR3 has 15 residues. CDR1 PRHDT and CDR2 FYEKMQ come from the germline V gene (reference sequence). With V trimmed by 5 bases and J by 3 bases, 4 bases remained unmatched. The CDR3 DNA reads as TGTGCCAGCAGCCTGGGACAGCTCTATAATTCACCCCTCCACTTT. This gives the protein CASSLGQLYNSPLHF.

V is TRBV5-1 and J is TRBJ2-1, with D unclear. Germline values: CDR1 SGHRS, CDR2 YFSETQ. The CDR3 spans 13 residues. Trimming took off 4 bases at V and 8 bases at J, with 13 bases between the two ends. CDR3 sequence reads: CASSGGAPDEQFF. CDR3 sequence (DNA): TGCGCCAGCAGCGGTGGAGCCCCCGATGAGCAGTTCTTC.

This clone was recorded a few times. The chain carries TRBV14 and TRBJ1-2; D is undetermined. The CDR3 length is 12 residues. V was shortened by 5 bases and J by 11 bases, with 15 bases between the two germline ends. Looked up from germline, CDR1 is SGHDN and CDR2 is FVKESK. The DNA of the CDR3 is TGTGCCAGCAGCTCACGGACGGCGGGTTACACCTTC. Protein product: CASSSRTAGYTF.